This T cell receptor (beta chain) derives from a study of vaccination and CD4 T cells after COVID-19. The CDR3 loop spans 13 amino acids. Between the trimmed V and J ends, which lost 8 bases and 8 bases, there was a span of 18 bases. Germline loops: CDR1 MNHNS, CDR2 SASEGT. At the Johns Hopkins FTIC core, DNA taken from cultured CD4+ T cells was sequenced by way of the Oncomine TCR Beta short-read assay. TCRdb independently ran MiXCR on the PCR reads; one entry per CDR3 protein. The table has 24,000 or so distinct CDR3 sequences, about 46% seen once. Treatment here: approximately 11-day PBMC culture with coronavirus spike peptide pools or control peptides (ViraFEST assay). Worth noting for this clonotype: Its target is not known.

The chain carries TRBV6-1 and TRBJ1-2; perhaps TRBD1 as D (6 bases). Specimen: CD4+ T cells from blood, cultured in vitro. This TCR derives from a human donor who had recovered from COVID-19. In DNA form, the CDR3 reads TGTGCCAGCGGGGTGGGGCAGGGGTACGGCTACACCTTC. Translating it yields CASGVGQGYGYTF.